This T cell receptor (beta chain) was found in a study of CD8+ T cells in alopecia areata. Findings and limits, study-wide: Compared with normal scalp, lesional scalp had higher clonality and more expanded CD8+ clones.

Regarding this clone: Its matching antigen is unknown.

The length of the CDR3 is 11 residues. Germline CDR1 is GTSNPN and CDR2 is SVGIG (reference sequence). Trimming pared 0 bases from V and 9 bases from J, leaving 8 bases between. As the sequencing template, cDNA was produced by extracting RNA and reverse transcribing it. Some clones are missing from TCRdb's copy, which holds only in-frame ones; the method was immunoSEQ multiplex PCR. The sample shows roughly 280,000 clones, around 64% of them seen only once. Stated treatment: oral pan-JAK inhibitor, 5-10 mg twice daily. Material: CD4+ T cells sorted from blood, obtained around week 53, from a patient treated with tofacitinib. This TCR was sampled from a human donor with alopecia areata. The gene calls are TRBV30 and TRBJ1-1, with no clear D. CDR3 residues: CAWSVTRQAFF. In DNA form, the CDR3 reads TGTGCCTGGAGTGTAACCCGACAAGCTTTCTTT. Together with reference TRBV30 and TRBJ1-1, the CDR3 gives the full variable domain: SQTIHQWPATLVQPVGSPLSLECTVEGTSNPNLYWYRQAAGRGLQLLFYSVGIGQISSEVPQNLSASRPQDRQFILSSKKLLLSDSGFYLCAWSVTRQAFFGQGTRLTVV.